These 18 T cell receptor beta chains came from one sample sequenced in a study of shared clonotypes between healthy human individuals. The table came from immunoSEQ multiplex PCR; TCRdb's copy has only in-frame clones and leaves some out. Of over 300,000 clones in the sample, roughly 91% were seen once. Sequences were obtained from memory CD8+ T cells sorted from blood. The subset: CD45RO+ cells pooled with CCR7-negative TemRA cells. These receptors were taken from a man aged 18 to 29 in good health.

As DNA, the CDR3 is TGTGCCAGTAGTATGGATCCTGGAGCCAAAAACATTCAGTACTTC. Protein sequence: CASSMDPGAKNIQYF. This chain uses TRBV19 with TRBJ2-4; D is ambiguous. From germline, CDR1 is LNHDA and CDR2 SQIVND (reference sequence). The CDR3 length is 15 residues. V gave up 3 bases and J gave up 0 bases, with 9 bases separating them.

The rearrangement uses TRBV6-1 and TRBJ2-2; D gene uncertain. Trimming cost V 2 bases and J 5 bases, with 9 bases left between them. Germline values: CDR1 MNHNS, CDR2 SASEGT. The CDR3 runs to 14 residues. In DNA, the CDR3 is TGTGCCAGCAGTGAACCCCCCATGACCGGGGAGCTGTTTTTT. Its protein product is CASSEPPMTGELFF.

This sequence joins TRBV6-4 and TRBJ2-1; 8 bases are shared with TRBD2. V was clipped by 11 bases and J by 9 bases; unmatched bases: 15. This CDR3 contains 14 residues. Per germline, CDR1 MRHNA and CDR2 SNTAGT. The CDR3 protein is CAGEREWIFLEQFF. The CDR3 bases are TGTGCCGGGGAGCGGGAGTGGATTTTTCTTGAGCAGTTCTTC.

This chain joins TRBV10-1 and TRBJ2-1; TRBD2 matches 9 bases. Germline CDR1 reads WNHNN; CDR2 reads SYGVQD (reference sequence). Germline trimming cut 3 bases from V and 8 bases from J; bases unmatched to any gene: 11. The length of the CDR3 is 16 residues. CDR3 sequence (DNA): TGCGCCAGCAGTGAACGAAGCGGGAGGCCGGGGGATGAGCAGTTCTTC. Translating gives CASSERSGRPGDEQFF.

This clone has just one count. The genes are TRBV19 and TRBJ2-7; 10 nucleotides match TRBD2. The CDR3 is made up of 14 amino acids. The ends lost 5 bases at V and 4 bases at J; junction bases unmatched: 5. CDR1 is LNHDA, CDR2 SQIVND, per germline (reference sequence). The CDR3 here is CASSALAGVYEQYF. In DNA, the CDR3 is TGTGCCAGTAGTGCCCTAGCGGGAGTATACGAGCAGTACTTC.

CDR3 coding DNA: TGTGCCAGCAGCTCTCCCGTAAGGGACTCCTCCTACAATGAGCAGTTCTTC. It codes for CASSSPVRDSSYNEQFF. The chain recombines TRBV7-2 with TRBJ2-1; perhaps TRBD2 as D (6 bases). The length of the CDR3 is 17 residues. V was trimmed by 4 bases and J by 0 bases, leaving 16 bases between them. Germline lookup yields CDR1 SGHTA and CDR2 FQGNSA. Combining the CDR3 with reference TRBV7-2 and TRBJ2-1 gives the whole variable domain GAGVSQSPSNKVTEKGKDVELRCDPISGHTALYWYRQSLGQGLEFLIYFQGNSAPDKSGLPSDRFSAERTGGSVSTLTIQRTQQEDSAVYLCASSSPVRDSSYNEQFFGPGTRLTVL.

This chain uses TRBV10-3 with TRBJ2-7; 8 bases fit TRBD2. This CDR3 contains 14 residues. V lost 0 bases to trimming and J lost 6 bases; unmatched junction nucleotides: 4. Germline CDR1 is ENHRY and CDR2 is SYGVKD. The CDR3 reads CAISESGGGSEQYF. DNA for the CDR3: TGTGCCATCAGTGAGTCAGGCGGGGGGAGCGAGCAGTACTTC.

The V gene is TRBV9, the J gene TRBJ2-2; TRBD2 aligns across 10 bases. Losses at the gene ends were 1 base for V and 6 bases for J; bases not matched to a gene: 3. The CDR3 is 15 amino acids. Germline CDR1 and CDR2: SGDLS and YYNGEE. The CDR3 sequence is CASSVLAGGPGELFF. In DNA form, the CDR3 reads TGTGCCAGCAGCGTATTAGCGGGGGGCCCCGGGGAGCTGTTTTTT. The full variable domain, rest sourced from reference TRBV9 and TRBJ2-2, is DSGVTQTPKHLITATGQRVTLRCSPRSGDLSVYWYQQSLDQGLQFLIQYYNGEERAKGNILERFSAQQFPDLHSELNLSSLELGDSALYFCASSVLAGGPGELFFGEGSRLTVL.

The chain has TRBV5-4 and TRBJ1-2; D is ambiguous. Trimming removed 0 bases from V and 4 bases from J, with 19 bases in between. The length of the CDR3 is 17 residues. Germline assignment: CDR1 SGHNT and CDR2 YYREEE (reference sequence). CDR3 sequence reads: CASSLGYGQDKSYGYTF. CDR3 nucleotide sequence: TGTGCCAGCAGCTTGGGTTATGGGCAGGATAAAAGCTATGGCTACACCTTC. Filled out from reference TRBV5-4 and TRBJ1-2, the complete variable domain reads ETGVTQSPTHLIKTRGQQVTLRCSSQSGHNTVSWYQQALGQGPQFIFQYYREEENGRGNFPPRFSGLQFPNYSSELNVNALELDDSALYLCASSLGYGQDKSYGYTFGSGTRLTVV.

This chain connects TRBV13 to TRBJ2-3; D unclear. Per germline, CDR1 PRHDT and CDR2 FYEKMQ (reference sequence). Between the trimmed V and J ends, which lost 5 bases and 0 bases, there was a span of 15 bases. This CDR3 is built from 16 residues. As DNA, the CDR3 is TGTGCCAGCAGCACAAAGACAACAACTAGCACAGATACGCAGTATTTT. It specifies CASSTKTTTSTDTQYF.

This chain connects TRBV5-1 to TRBJ2-7, with 7 bases that match TRBD1. Germline V gene data show CDR1 as SGHRS and CDR2 as YFSETQ. The CDR3 runs 15 residues. V lost 4 bases to trimming and J lost 4 bases; unmatched junction nucleotides: 11. The CDR3 DNA follows: TGCGCCAGCAGCCCCAGAATCCGGGACAGATACGAGCAGTACTTC. Amino acids: CASSPRIRDRYEQYF.

V and J are TRBV6-5 and TRBJ2-7; no reliable D call. Trimming removed 4 bases from V and 5 bases from J, with 21 bases in between. CDR1 and CDR2 from the germline V gene are MNHEY and SVGAGI. The CDR3 spans 16 residues. DNA for the CDR3: TGTGCCAGCAGTTCCCTCCCGTTGGGCCAAAACCACGAGCAGTACTTC. Translation gives CASSSLPLGQNHEQYF.

This chain uses TRBV4-3 with TRBJ2-1; D not certain. Trimming left V 2 bases short and J 0 bases short, with 11 bases between. From germline, CDR1 is LGHNA and CDR2 YSLEER. This CDR3 is built from 16 residues. Written as DNA, the CDR3 is TGCGCCAGCAGCCAATTTTTGGCGCCCTCCTACAATGAGCAGTTCTTC. It encodes CASSQFLAPSYNEQFF.

The rearrangement joins TRBV4-1 to TRBJ1-1; D remains unclear. The CDR3 totals 14 residues. Germline lookup yields CDR1 MGHRA and CDR2 YSYEKL. Trimming cost V 1 base and J 3 bases, with 9 bases left between them. The CDR3 DNA sequence: TGCGCCAGCAGCCAAGTTGAAGGAGACACTGAAGCTTTCTTT. This codes for CASSQVEGDTEAFF.

The V call is TRBV7-9, the J call TRBJ2-7, with 8 nucleotides matching TRBD1. The trim removed 0 bases at V and 6 bases at J, leaving 4 bases unmatched. The CDR3 extends over 14 amino acids. Germline V gives CDR1 SEHNR, CDR2 FQNEAQ (reference sequence). DNA of the CDR3: TGTGCCAGCAGCTTAGCGGACAGGGAGTTCGAGCAGTACTTC. This sequence encodes CASSLADREFEQYF.

This chain links TRBV15 with TRBJ2-5, with 11 bases fitting TRBD2. The V segment lost 3 bases and the J segment 4 bases; nucleotides outside the gene matches: 7. The length of the CDR3 is 16 residues. Germline CDR1 is LNHNV and CDR2 is YYDKDF (reference sequence). The CDR3 loop is CATSSDLAGGGETQYF. CDR3 sequence (DNA): TGTGCCACCAGCAGCGATTTAGCGGGAGGGGGAGAGACCCAGTACTTC.

This rearrangement joins TRBV10-3 to TRBJ2-3, with a possible D match to TRBD1 (6 bases). CDR1 ENHRY and CDR2 SYGVKD come from the germline V gene. Trimming stripped 3 bases from V and 2 bases from J, with 9 bases between. The length of the CDR3 is 14 residues. The CDR3 loop reads CAISDTGYTDTQYF. DNA of the CDR3: TGTGCCATCAGTGATACAGGGTACACAGATACGCAGTATTTT.

The chain joins TRBV4-3 to TRBJ2-1; D is uncertain. V lost 11 bases and J 3 bases, leaving 11 bases between the germline ends. This CDR3 has 12 amino acids. Germline lookup yields CDR1 LGHNA and CDR2 YSLEER. The chain's CDR3 is CAFRLGYNEQFF. CDR3 bases: TGCGCCTTCCGACTGGGCTACAATGAGCAGTTCTTC.